These 30 T cell receptor beta chains share one sample of origin, sequenced in a study of shared clonotypes between healthy human individuals. The protocol was immunoSEQ multiplex PCR, while the TCRdb copy is restricted to in-frame clones and leaves out a portion. The sample has some 500,000 clones, over 60% seen once. Sequenced: PBMCs. Receptor source: a woman aged 40 to 49 in good health. Some clones in this sample may be carry-over from other donors' samples.

This CDR3 reads CASTFIAGELATQYF. DNA of the CDR3: TGTGCCAGCACCTTTATAGCGGGAGAGTTAGCGACCCAGTACTTC. The chain recombines TRBV7-9 with TRBJ2-5, with TRBD2 matching 9 bases. Trimming cost V 7 bases and J 7 bases; bases outside gene matches: 13. Germline assignment: CDR1 SEHNR and CDR2 FQNEAQ (reference sequence). There are 15 residues in the CDR3. Full variable domain (missing parts from reference TRBV7-9 and TRBJ2-5): DTGVSQNPRHKITKRGQNVTFRCDPISEHNRLYWYRQTLGQGPEFLTYFQNEAQLEKSRLLSDRFSAERPKGSFSTLEIQRTEQGDSAMYLCASTFIAGELATQYFGPGTRLLVL.

V usage is TRBV18 and J usage is TRBJ2-2, with TRBD2 matching over 7 bases. Germline values: CDR1 KGHSH, CDR2 LQKENI. This CDR3 region has 16 residues. The V segment lost 2 bases and the J segment 1 base; nucleotides outside the gene matches: 4. CDR3 loop: CASSPTTSLNTGELFF. The DNA for the CDR3 is TGTGCCAGCTCACCAACGACTAGCCTGAACACCGGGGAGCTGTTTTTT.

The rearrangement links TRBV9 to TRBJ2-2; no clear D gene. This CDR3 comprises 17 residues. Germline CDR1 SGDLS, CDR2 YYNGEE. Trimming stripped 0 bases from V and 2 bases from J, with 14 bases between. CDR3 protein: CASSVGLVEPNTGELFF. In DNA form, the CDR3 reads TGTGCCAGCAGCGTAGGTCTTGTGGAACCTAACACCGGGGAGCTGTTTTTT.

V is TRBV19 and J is TRBJ2-1; 7 nucleotides agree with TRBD2. Trimming at V came to 2 bases and at J to 7 bases, leaving 11 bases not matched to a gene. This CDR3 region has 16 residues. Germline V CDR1 and CDR2: LNHDA, SQIVND (reference sequence). CDR3: CASSIRGGSRVNEQFF. CDR3 DNA sequence: TGTGCCAGTAGTATACGGGGCGGGAGTCGGGTGAATGAGCAGTTCTTC. The full variable domain, rest sourced from reference TRBV19 and TRBJ2-1, is DGGITQSPKYLFRKEGQNVTLSCEQNLNHDAMYWYRQDPGQGLRLIYYSQIVNDFQKGDIAEGYSVSREKKESFPLTVTSAQKNPTAFYLCASSIRGGSRVNEQFFGPGTRLTVL.

The V call is TRBV28, the J call TRBJ2-7; D unresolved. Germline lookup yields CDR1 MDHEN and CDR2 SYDVKM. Trimming removed 6 bases at V and 2 bases at J, with 11 bases between. CDR3 size: 13 residues. CDR3 in DNA: TGTGCCAGCAGCTCGCCGGATACCTACGAGCAGTACTTC. Its protein product is CASSSPDTYEQYF.

This clone was observed many times. The chain combines TRBV4-2 with TRBJ2-2; D is perhaps TRBD1 or TRBD2 (5 bases each). V was cut by 0 bases and J by 10 bases, with 15 bases left in between. CDR3 length: 15 amino acids. Per the germline V gene, CDR1 is LGHNA and CDR2 is YNFKEQ. The CDR3 region has the DNA TGTGCCAGCAGCCAAGATGATGGGGGAGTTGTGGAGCTGTTTTTT. This sequence encodes CASSQDDGGVVELFF.

At least ten counts were recorded for this clone. Additional DNA sequences in this sample encode the identical CDR3. The V and J genes are TRBV18 and TRBJ1-5; D perhaps matches TRBD1 (6 bases). The germline V gene encodes CDR1 KGHSH and CDR2 LQKENI. Trimming cost V 2 bases and J 3 bases, with 11 bases left between them. The CDR3 is 15 amino acids. CDR3 amino acids: CASSPTGANNQPQHF. The CDR3 region has the DNA TGTGCCAGCTCACCAACGGGGGCGAACAATCAGCCCCAGCATTTT.

This clone has just one count. V is TRBV6-5 and J is TRBJ2-5; D gene ambiguous. With 5 bases removed from V and 4 bases from J, the gap between germline ends came to 8 bases. This CDR3 contains 12 residues. The germline V gene encodes CDR1 MNHEY and CDR2 SVGAGI. The CDR3 region has the DNA TGTGCCAGCAGTCCCCAACGAGAGACCCAGTACTTC. Translating gives CASSPQRETQYF.

The V gene is TRBV30, the J gene TRBJ2-1; D is ambiguous. The CDR3 sequence is 10 residues long. CDR1 is GTSNPN and CDR2 is SVGIG in the germline V gene (reference sequence). V was trimmed by 5 bases and J by 6 bases, leaving 5 bases between them. CDR3 nucleotide sequence: TGTGCCTGGGAGCGCAATGAGCAGTTCTTC. This gives the protein CAWERNEQFF. The variable domain in full, with the rest retrieved from reference TRBV30 and TRBJ2-1, is SQTIHQWPATLVQPVGSPLSLECTVEGTSNPNLYWYRQAAGRGLQLLFYSVGIGQISSEVPQNLSASRPQDRQFILSSKKLLLSDSGFYLCAWERNEQFFGPGTRLTVL.

The rearrangement links TRBV5-1 to TRBJ2-5, with 9 bases fitting TRBD1. This CDR3 contains 15 residues. V lost 3 bases to trimming and J lost 2 bases; unmatched junction nucleotides: 5. Germline loops: CDR1 SGHRS, CDR2 YFSETQ. CDR3 sequence reads: CASSSAGTGQETQYF. The CDR3 nucleotides are TGCGCCAGCAGCTCGGCCGGGACAGGGCAAGAGACCCAGTACTTC.

V and J are TRBV7-9 and TRBJ2-1, with 9 nucleotides matching TRBD1. The V segment lost 5 bases and the J segment 4 bases; nucleotides outside the gene matches: 6. There are 15 residues in the CDR3. Germline V gene sequence: CDR1 SEHNR, CDR2 FQNEAQ (reference sequence). The CDR3 DNA is TGTGCCAGCAGCCCTACAGGGGGCGCTTACAATGAGCAGTTCTTC. This gives the protein CASSPTGGAYNEQFF.

This chain joins TRBV5-6 and TRBJ2-7, with 7 bases that match TRBD1. This CDR3 has 15 amino acids. Germline V gene sequence: CDR1 SGHDT, CDR2 YYEEEE. V lost 4 bases and J lost 1; bases outside the gene matches: 8. The CDR3 DNA sequence: TGTGCCAGCAGCCCCGGACAGGAAAATTCCTACGAGCAGTACTTC. This encodes CASSPGQENSYEQYF. The whole variable domain, filled in from reference TRBV5-6 and TRBJ2-7, reads DAGVTQSPTHLIKTRGQQVTLRCSPKSGHDTVSWYQQALGQGPQFIFQYYEEEERQRGNFPDRFSGHQFPNYSSELNVNALLLGDSALYLCASSPGQENSYEQYFGPGTRLTVT.

The chain has TRBV11-3 and TRBJ2-2, with TRBD1 matching over 7 bases. This CDR3 contains 14 residues. V was clipped by 7 bases and J by 3 bases; unmatched bases: 5. Germline V gives CDR1 SGHNT, CDR2 YENEEA. The CDR3 here is CASTRTGDTGELFF. The CDR3 bases are TGTGCCAGCACCCGAACAGGGGACACCGGGGAGCTGTTTTTT.

This clone occurred once. The J gene is TRBJ1-4, the V gene TRBV27; D unclear. In germline, CDR1 is MNHEY, CDR2 SMNVEV (reference sequence). Trimming took 6 bases from V and 0 from J, leaving 11 bases between them. This CDR3 spans 15 amino acids. The chain's CDR3 is CASSLAGATNEKLFF. The CDR3 DNA is TGTGCCAGCAGCCTCGCGGGAGCAACTAATGAAAAACTGTTTTTT. The whole variable domain, filled in from reference TRBV27 and TRBJ1-4, reads EAQVTQNPRYLITVTGKKLTVTCSQNMNHEYMSWYRQDPGLGLRQIYYSMNVEVTDKGDVPEGYKVSRKEKRNFPLILESPSPNQTSLYFCASSLAGATNEKLFFGSGTQLSVL.

This chain links TRBV7-3 with TRBJ2-3, with 8 bases lining up with TRBD2. The J segment lost 4 bases and the V segment lost 5 bases, leaving 8 bases of the junction unmatched. CDR1 is SGHTA and CDR2 is FQGTGA in the germline V gene. The CDR3 has 15 amino acids. CDR3 residues: CASSPYPAGADTQYF. The CDR3 nucleotides are TGTGCCAGCAGCCCCTATCCAGCGGGAGCAGATACGCAGTATTTT.

The chain has TRBV13 and TRBJ2-3; D not certain. Germline CDR1 reads PRHDT; CDR2 reads FYEKMQ (reference sequence). The germline V and J ends were trimmed by 4 bases and 0 bases, with 8 bases remaining between them. This CDR3 is 14 amino acids long. As DNA, the CDR3 is TGTGCCAGCAGCTCCCTCTTGAGCACAGATACGCAGTATTTT. Protein product: CASSSLLSTDTQYF. Full variable domain (rest looked up from reference TRBV13 and TRBJ2-3): AAGVIQSPRHLIKEKRETATLKCYPIPRHDTVYWYQQGPGQDPQFLISFYEKMQSDKGSIPDRFSAQQFSDYHSELNMSSLELGDSALYFCASSSLLSTDTQYFGPGTRLTVL.

The chain combines TRBV5-4 with TRBJ1-1, with D uncertain. This CDR3 has 13 residues. V was clipped by 4 bases and J by 5 bases, with 12 bases between them. Per germline, CDR1 SGHNT and CDR2 YYREEE (reference sequence). The CDR3: CASSQSLFTEAFF. The CDR3 bases are TGTGCCAGCAGCCAGTCTTTATTTACTGAAGCTTTCTTT.

The rearrangement joins TRBV5-1 to TRBJ1-3; D is possibly TRBD1 (5 bases). CDR1 SGHRS and CDR2 YFSETQ come from the germline V gene. The V end lost 4 bases, the J end lost 0 bases, and 11 bases lay between the germline ends. This CDR3 has 15 amino acids. CDR3 nucleotides: TGCGCCAGCAGCCTTCAGGGAAACTCTGGAAACACCATATATTTT. Its translation is CASSLQGNSGNTIYF.

The chain combines TRBV5-1 with TRBJ2-5; TRBD2 matches 10 bases. Germline V CDR1 and CDR2: SGHRS, YFSETQ. The CDR3 loop spans 17 amino acids. V shed 6 bases and J 5 bases; nucleotides not matched to a gene: 16. The CDR3, as DNA: TGCGCCAGCAATCCGGGACTAGCGAACATAGAGGGGGAGACCCAGTACTTC. It is translated as CASNPGLANIEGETQYF.

About this clone: This sample also contains other DNA sequences that code for the same CDR3. The V call is TRBV27, the J call TRBJ2-1; maybe TRBD1 (5 bases). The CDR3 sequence is 14 residues long. Trimming pared 6 bases from V and 2 bases from J, leaving 11 bases between. CDR1 and CDR2 (germline): MNHEY, SMNVEV (reference sequence). CDR3 bases: TGTGCCAGCAGCAGGGATCCCACCTACAATGAGCAGTTCTTC. It codes for CASSRDPTYNEQFF.

The CDR3 region has the DNA TGCGCCAGCAGCTTGGCAGGGAGAAGCACAGATACGCAGTATTTT. Its protein product is CASSLAGRSTDTQYF. This rearrangement joins TRBV5-1 to TRBJ2-3, with D perhaps assigned TRBD1 or TRBD2 (5 bases each). The germline V gene encodes CDR1 SGHRS and CDR2 YFSETQ. Between the trimmed V and J ends, which lost 0 bases and 0 bases, there was a span of 8 bases. This CDR3 contains 15 residues. The full variable domain, with the rest looked up from reference TRBV5-1 and TRBJ2-3, is KAGVTQTPRYLIKTRGQQVTLSCSPISGHRSVSWYQQTPGQGLQFLFEYFSETQRNKGNFPGRFSGRQFSNSRSEMNVSTLELGDSALYLCASSLAGRSTDTQYFGPGTRLTVL.

This clone was picked up a small number of times. The chain uses TRBV9 and TRBJ2-1; 13 bases are a match to TRBD2. The CDR3 has 22 amino acids. The ends lost 1 base at V and 0 bases at J; junction bases unmatched: 16. Germline assignment: CDR1 SGDLS and CDR2 YYNGEE. The CDR3 sequence is CASSVNYIPTSGRTSSYNEQFF. CDR3 nucleotides: TGTGCCAGCAGCGTAAATTATATACCGACTAGCGGGAGGACGAGCTCCTACAATGAGCAGTTCTTC.

This clone was seen a few times. The chain has TRBV4-2 and TRBJ2-1; 8 bases match TRBD2. There are 19 residues in the CDR3. With V trimmed by 3 bases and J by 0 bases, 13 bases remained unmatched. Germline V gene data show CDR1 as LGHNA and CDR2 as YNFKEQ. The CDR3 DNA follows: TGTGCCAGCAGCCAGCGTAGCGGGACCTCCGGGGACTCCTACAATGAGCAGTTCTTC. It is translated as CASSQRSGTSGDSYNEQFF.

The V gene is TRBV10-2, the J gene TRBJ2-7; 9 bases map to TRBD2. The V gene's germline CDR1 is WSHSY and CDR2 SAAADI. The CDR3 runs 15 residues. V lost 6 bases and J lost 1; bases outside the gene matches: 7. The CDR3 sequence: CASSRGLAGSYEQYF. CDR3 nucleotides: TGCGCCAGCAGCCGGGGGCTAGCGGGGTCCTACGAGCAGTACTTC.

The genes are TRBV19 and TRBJ2-7; TRBD2 might be the D (6 bases). CDR1 is LNHDA and CDR2 is SQIVND in the germline V gene (reference sequence). CDR3 length equals 14 residues. V was clipped by 6 bases and J by 2 bases, with 14 bases between them. The CDR3 nucleotides are TGTGCCAGTAGCCTCGGCGGGAATGCCTACGAGCAGTACTTC. Encoded protein: CASSLGGNAYEQYF.

V and J are TRBV19 and TRBJ1-3; D may be TRBD1 (5 bases). This CDR3 is 14 amino acids long. Germline V gene sequence: CDR1 LNHDA, CDR2 SQIVND (reference sequence). The V gene lost 6 bases and the J gene lost 2 bases, with 11 bases spanning the gap. This chain's CDR3 is CASRNQGAGNTIYF. The CDR3, as DNA: TGTGCCAGTAGGAACCAGGGAGCTGGAAACACCATATATTTT.

This clone appeared a few times. The chain couples TRBV15 to TRBJ1-5, with a weak D call TRBD1 (6 bases). Germline values: CDR1 LNHNV, CDR2 YYDKDF (reference sequence). V lost 0 bases, J lost 4 bases, and 16 bases lay in between. There are 17 residues in the CDR3. The CDR3 sequence is CATSRDLGGSVNQPQHF. In nucleotides, the CDR3 is TGTGCCACCAGCAGAGATTTAGGGGGGTCCGTTAATCAGCCCCAGCATTTT.

This rearrangement joins TRBV6-1 to TRBJ1-3; D is perhaps TRBD1 (5 bases). The CDR3 spans 15 residues. CDR1 is MNHNS and CDR2 is SASEGT in the germline V gene. The germline V and J ends were trimmed by 3 bases and 0 bases, with 9 bases remaining between them. The CDR3 reads CASSEGVYSGNTIYF. CDR3 coding DNA: TGTGCCAGCAGTGAGGGGGTTTACTCTGGAAACACCATATATTTT.

The CDR3 bases are TGTGCCACCAGCAGAGATCTAGCCCACACGACAGGGGGTCGCAATCAGCCCCAGCATTTT. Encoded protein: CATSRDLAHTTGGRNQPQHF. The rearrangement joins TRBV15 to TRBJ1-5; 9 bases are a match to TRBD1. The germline gives CDR1 LNHNV, CDR2 YYDKDF (reference sequence). The CDR3 loop spans 20 amino acids. The V and J ends lost 0 bases and 2 bases, in that order; junction bases with no gene match: 14.

Notes on this clone: A far larger clone differs by one base, so this is likely a read error. Within the sample, other DNA sequences also encode this same CDR3. J is TRBJ2-7 and V is TRBV28, with unresolved D. The CDR3 runs to 11 residues. The germline V gene encodes CDR1 MDHEN and CDR2 SYDVKM. CDR3 protein: CASSFSYEQYF. CDR3 coding DNA: TGTGCCAGCAGTTTCTCCTACGAGCAGTACTTT. Looking up the rest from reference TRBV28 and TRBJ2-7 gives the full variable domain: DVKVTQSSRYLVKRTGEKVFLECVQDMDHENMFWYRQDPGLGLRLIYFSYDVKMKEKGDIPEGYSVSREKKERFSLILESASTNQTSMYLCASSFSYEQYFGPGTRLTVT.